This T cell receptor beta chain was sequenced for a study of blood T cell repertoires in COVID-19. Measured with immunoSEQ multiplex PCR; TCRdb has only the in-frame clones, and not every one. The table lists some 70,000 clones, roughly three quarters of them singletons. This CDR3 is 15 amino acids long. With 2 bases clipped from V and 4 bases from J, the junction kept 7 bases outside the gene matches. Germline V gives CDR1 MNHNS, CDR2 SASEGT. The TCR comes from a woman aged 55 to 70 with acute or convalescent COVID-19. The sample taken for sequencing was peripheral blood. This chain joins TRBV6-1 and TRBJ1-2, with 7 bases fitting TRBD1. The chain's CDR3 is CASSEPGQLIYGYTF. The CDR3 bases are TGTGCCAGCAGTGAACCGGGACAGCTTATCTATGGCTACACCTTC.